Reported below is one TCR beta chain. The sample belongs to a study of blood T cell repertoires in COVID-19. Across the study: The United States, Italy and Spain were the sources of the acute and convalescent COVID-19 samples.

Sequencing used immunoSEQ multiplex PCR; TCRdb keeps in-frame clones, though not all of them. The sample lists approximately 100,000 clones; about 88% were seen once. The CDR3 loop spans 16 amino acids. V shed 5 bases, J shed 8 bases, and the junction held 12 bases outside the gene matches. Germline assignment: CDR1 MNHEY and CDR2 SMNVEV (reference sequence). The V and J genes are TRBV27 and TRBJ1-6; 7 bases are a match to TRBD1. Source material: peripheral blood. The source of this sequence is a woman at least 80 years old with active COVID-19. DNA for the CDR3: TGTGCCAGCAGTCCCAACCGGGACAGTCGAGATTCACCCCTCCACTTT. Protein: CASSPNRDSRDSPLHF.